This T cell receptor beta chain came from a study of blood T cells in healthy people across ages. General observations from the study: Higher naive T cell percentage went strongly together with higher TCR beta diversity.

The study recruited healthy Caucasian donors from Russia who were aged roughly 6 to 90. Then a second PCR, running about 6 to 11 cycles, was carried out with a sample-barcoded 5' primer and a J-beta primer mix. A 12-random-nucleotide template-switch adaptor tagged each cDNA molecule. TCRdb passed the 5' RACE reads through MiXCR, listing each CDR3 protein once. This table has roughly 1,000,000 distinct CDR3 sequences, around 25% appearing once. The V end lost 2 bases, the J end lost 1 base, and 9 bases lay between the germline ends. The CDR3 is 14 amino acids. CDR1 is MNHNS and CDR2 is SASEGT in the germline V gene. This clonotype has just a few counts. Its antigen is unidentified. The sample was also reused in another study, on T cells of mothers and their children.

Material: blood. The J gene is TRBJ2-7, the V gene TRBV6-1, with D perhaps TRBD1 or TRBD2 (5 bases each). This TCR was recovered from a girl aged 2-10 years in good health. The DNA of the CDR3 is TGTGCCAGCAGTGAAAGGGACGGTTCCTACGAGCAGTACTTC. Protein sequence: CASSERDGSYEQYF.